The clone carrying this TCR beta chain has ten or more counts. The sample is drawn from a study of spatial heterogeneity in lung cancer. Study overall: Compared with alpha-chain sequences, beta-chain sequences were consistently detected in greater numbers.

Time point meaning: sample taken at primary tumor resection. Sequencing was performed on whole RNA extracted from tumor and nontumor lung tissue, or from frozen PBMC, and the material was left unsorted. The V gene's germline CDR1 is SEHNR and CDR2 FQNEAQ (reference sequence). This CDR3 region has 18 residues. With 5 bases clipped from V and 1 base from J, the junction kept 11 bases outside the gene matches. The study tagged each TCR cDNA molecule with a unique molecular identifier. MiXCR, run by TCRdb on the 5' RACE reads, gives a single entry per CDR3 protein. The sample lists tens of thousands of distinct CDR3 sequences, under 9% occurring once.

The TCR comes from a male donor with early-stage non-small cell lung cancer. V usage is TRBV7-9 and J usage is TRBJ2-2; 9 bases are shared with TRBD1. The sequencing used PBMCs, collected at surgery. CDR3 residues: CASSPPPGQGKNTGELFF. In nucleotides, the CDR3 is TGTGCCAGCAGCCCTCCTCCCGGACAGGGGAAGAACACCGGGGAGCTGTTTTTT.